This T cell receptor (beta chain) was documented in a study of T cell responses to AZD1222 COVID-19 vaccine. The CDR3 has 16 residues. The V end was cut by 5 bases, the J end by 0 bases, with 17 bases between. Looked up from germline, CDR1 is SGHKS and CDR2 is YYEKEE (reference sequence). General study findings and limits: Repertoires were obtained solely post-peak T cell response. Reportedly, close to half of spike-specific TCRs are directed against unmutated variant regions. Across the whole spike, CD4 TCRs peaked at regions 160-218 and 743-854. Only a handful of individuals given AZD1222 were seropositive at baseline.

Comments on this clone: The antigen remains undetermined.

Repertoires were generated with immunoSEQ multiplex PCR, while TCRdb's copy carries only in-frame clones and drops some. The data show 140,000 to 150,000 clones, around 92% seen once. The chain links TRBV5-5 to TRBJ1-1; D uncertain. The sample in question was peripheral blood, obtained after recovery from COVID-19. This clonotype was obtained from an adult who had recovered from COVID-19. The CDR3 region has the DNA TGTGCCAGCAGGAACACGGGGTCTACCATGAACACTGAAGCTTTCTTT. Translated, it gives CASRNTGSTMNTEAFF.